This TCR beta chain was obtained from a study of cytomegalovirus exposure and HLA in healthy donors. The PCR was carried out with 60 Vbeta primers and 13 Jbeta primers. Assay: immunoSEQ multiplex PCR; the TCRdb copy retains only in-frame clones and omits some. Altogether under 200,000 clones are present, 75% being singletons, with the ten largest covering over 4%. The CDR3 runs 14 residues. The germline gives CDR1 MNHEY, CDR2 SMNVEV (reference sequence). Unmatched junction bases numbered 7, after V lost 3 bases and J lost 7 bases. Sequencing was carried out using PBMCs. This TCR was recovered from a male donor in good health and CMV-seronegative. This chain joins TRBV27 and TRBJ2-7; 9 nucleotides line up with TRBD1. The CDR3 sequence: CASSFWGQGEEQYF. As DNA, the CDR3 is TGTGCCAGCAGTTTTTGGGGACAGGGAGAAGAGCAGTACTTC.